This TCR beta chain emerged from a study of siplizumab effects on memory and regulatory T cells (dated by TCRdb to 2018 to 2020). For the wider study: The study examined how the anti-CD2 antibody siplizumab affects alloreactive T-cell subsets in allogeneic mixed lymphocyte reactions built from human PBMCs. What the authors observed across the whole study: Because sequences below about 10^-5 frequency were poorly captured, only a minor fraction of alloreactive clones could be mapped to unstimulated subsets. The cumulative frequency of alloreactive sequences that could be traced back to unstimulated CD4+ memory T cells was significantly reduced by siplizumab. Unstimulated naive T cells appeared more diverse than memory T cells, and naive cells seemed to contribute substantially to the alloresponse. Among mappable alloreactive CD4+ clones, the Treg-derived fraction averaged around 69% with siplizumab versus roughly 29% in control reactions. For roughly 75-97% of proliferating CD4+ or CD8+ clones, no naive or memory phenotype could be assigned. Whether proliferating Tregs from siplizumab cultures were suppressive was not functionally confirmed.

The CDR3 starts with the cysteine, ends with the phenylalanine, and has 14 residues. Just CDR3 DNA is preserved here, 42 bases in frame from base 1. The junction shows trimming of 0 bases on V and 5 bases on J, plus 11 bases between the germline ends. Per the germline V gene, SGHTS is the CDR1 and YDEGEE is the CDR2. TCRbeta CDR3 sequencing was performed on sorted unstimulated T cells and on proliferating T cells recovered from mixed lymphocyte reactions. Fresh whole blood from around 11 HLA-typed healthy donors was used to isolate PBMCs. Libraries were built with the immunoSEQ multiplex PCR assay. Each sample had some 9.7 x 10^4 TCR templates assayed by the deep sequencing platform. Genomic DNA extracted from sorted T cells was used for TCRbeta CDR3 sequencing. The study's processing was this. The R programming language was used for the clonal analysis of the TCRbeta CDR3 data. Alloreactive CD4+ and CD8+ clones were defined by comparing unstimulated samples with post-reaction CFSE-low samples. Regulatory or non-regulatory origin was assigned to alloreactive CD4+ clones by matching of sequences to sorted unstimulated Treg and non-Treg repertoires. TCRdb holds this immuneACCESS table with in-frame rearrangements only. Some clones are missing; in checked studies, unresolved V genes explain under half, and the rest has no known cause. V and J calls and clone size are given by that table; D and trimming were obtained from the DNA. This sample comprises some 100,000 clones, about 91% of them detected only once. The ten largest clones add up to under 3% of the sample.

Note on this clone: This receptor's antigen is unknown. No clone much larger than this one lies a single base away; base qualities are absent.

This TCR derives from a human donor in good health. Some clones in this sample may be carry-over from other donors' samples. The V gene is TRBV5-8 and the J gene is TRBJ2-5, and possibly TRBD1, on 7 matching bases. Input material: CD4+ T cells sorted from blood. The bases are TGTGCCAGCAGCTTGGGCCAGGGGGGTGAGACCCAGTACTTC. The encoded protein is CASSLGQGGETQYF.